This record concerns one T cell receptor (beta chain) sequence. The antigen it recognizes is unknown. Base quality data are lacking; no much larger clone is found one base away. Trimming at the junction amounts to 5 bases on V and 10 bases on J, and the germline ends lie 21 bases apart. The CDR3 has 14 amino acids, counting the end cysteine and phenylalanine. The kept DNA is CDR3 alone, 42 bases in frame from the first base. CDR1 SGHTA and CDR2 FQGNSA are derived from the germline V gene. This specimen belongs to a study of tumor-infiltrating lymphocytes in oesophageal squamous cell carcinoma (dated by TCRdb to the mid-2010s). The library relied on PCR. Instrument on record: Illumina HiSeq 2000. TCRdb cleaned the public reads at Q25 with fastp, built clones with MiXCR and kept in-frame beta chains. Rows matching on CDR3 protein sequence are summarized as one entry with the most common DNA and genes. This sample has some 16,000 distinct CDR3 sequences in its table, and roughly 49% of those were observed once. The ten top clones hold over 15% of the sample.

The chain couples TRBV7-2 to TRBJ2-7; possibly the D gene is TRBD2, per 6 matching bases. This sequence originates from a male donor with esophageal squamous cell carcinoma. Sequenced: esophageal tumor tissue. The CDR3 protein sequence reads: CASSGTGTRLAQYF. The nucleotides are TGTGCCAGCAGCGGAACCGGGACTCGTTTGGCCCAGTACTTC.